The T cell receptor beta chain described here comes from a study of CD4 and CD8 cells across lung adenocarcinoma regions. Relative to its sample, this clonotype is large. From the PCR reads, TCRdb called clonotypes with MiXCR, one entry per CDR3 protein. The profile covers about 3,300 distinct CDR3 sequences, with 65% appearing a single time and roughly 15% taken by the ten largest. The CDR3 sequence is 15 residues long. Unmatched junction bases numbered 4, after V lost 3 bases and J lost 3 bases. Germline-derived CDR1 and CDR2 are MRHNA and SNTAGT. Localized lung adenocarcinoma, a non-small cell lung cancer, affected the donors.

This sequence was found in a female donor with lung adenocarcinoma. The CD4 and CD8 labels of this study may be unreliable. The sequenced sample was CD8+ T cells from the margin of a lung tumor. The V gene is TRBV6-4, the J gene TRBJ2-3; 9 bases align to TRBD2. CDR3 DNA: TGTGCCAGCAGTGAAACAGCGGGGGGTACAGATACGCAGTATTTT. Translation: CASSETAGGTDTQYF.